This T cell receptor (beta chain) stems from a study of OX40 agonist ivuxolimab in advanced cancers. The CDR3 has 13 amino acids. V lost 8 bases and J 3 bases, leaving 14 bases between the germline ends. The germline V gene encodes CDR1 SNHLY and CDR2 FYNNEI. Data came from immunoSEQ multiplex PCR; TCRdb stores just in-frame clones and leaves some out. Of tens of thousands of clones in the sample, 70% to 90% were seen once. This sequence was found in an adult with an advanced solid tumor such as melanoma, head and neck, liver or kidney cancer. Specimen: CD4+ or CD8+ T cells sorted from blood, collected in a trial of the OX40 agonist ivuxolimab. The rearrangement joins TRBV2 to TRBJ2-7; D assignment may be TRBD1 or TRBD2 (5 bases each). CDR3 in amino acids: CASSGTANYEQYF. CDR3 nucleotide sequence: TGTGCCAGCTCGGGGACGGCCAACTACGAGCAGTACTTC. The full variable domain, completed using reference TRBV2 and TRBJ2-7, is EPEVTQTPSHQVTQMGQEVILRCVPISNHLYFYWYRQILGQKVEFLVSFYNNEISEKSEIFDDQFSVERPDGSNFTLKIRSTKLEDSAMYFCASSGTANYEQYFGPGTRLTVT.